This entry describes one TCR beta chain. Its specificity is not known. V gave up 1 base and J gave up 3 bases, with 0 bases separating them. From germline, CDR1 is SGHKS and CDR2 YYEKEE (reference sequence). The CDR3 sequence is 11 residues long. TCR sequencing used cDNA made by reverse transcription of extracted RNA. Produced via immunoSEQ multiplex PCR; TCRdb's table is partial and in-frame only. Here the sample spans under 150,000 clones, approximately 53% being singletons. The data were obtained in a study of CD8+ T cells in alopecia areata. Study in general: The drug, tofacitinib, lasted 6 to 18 months, followed by 6 months off drug.

General study findings and limits: Uncertainty about whether baseline CD8+ expansion is linked to response remains, with one nonresponder.

Treatment in this sample: oral pan-JAK inhibitor, 5-10 mg twice daily. Source: CD4+ T cells sorted from blood, taken at week 4, from a patient treated with tofacitinib. This TCR was sampled from a human donor with alopecia areata. The chain couples TRBV5-5 to TRBJ2-3, with no clear D. This CDR3 is CASSLTDTQYF. The CDR3 DNA sequence: TGTGCCAGCAGCTTGACAGATACGCAGTATTTT.